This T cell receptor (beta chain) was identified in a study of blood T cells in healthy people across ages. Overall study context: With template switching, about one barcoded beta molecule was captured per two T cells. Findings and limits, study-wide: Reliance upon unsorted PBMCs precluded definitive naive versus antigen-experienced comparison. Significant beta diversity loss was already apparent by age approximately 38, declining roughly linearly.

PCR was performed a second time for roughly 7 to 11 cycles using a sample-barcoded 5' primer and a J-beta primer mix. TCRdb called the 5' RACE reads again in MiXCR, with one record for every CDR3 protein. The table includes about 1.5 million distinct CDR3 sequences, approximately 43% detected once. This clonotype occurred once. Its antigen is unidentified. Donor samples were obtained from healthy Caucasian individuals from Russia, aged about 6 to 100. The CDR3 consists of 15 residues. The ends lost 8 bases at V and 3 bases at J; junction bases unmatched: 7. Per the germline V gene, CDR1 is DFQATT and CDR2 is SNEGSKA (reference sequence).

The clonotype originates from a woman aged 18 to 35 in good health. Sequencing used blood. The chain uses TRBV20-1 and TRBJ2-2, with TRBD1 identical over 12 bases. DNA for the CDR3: TGCAGTACGAAGGGACAGGGGGCGGACACCGGGGAGCTGTTTTTT. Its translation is CSTKGQGADTGELFF.